The subject of this entry is one TCR beta chain. The authors made TCR beta cDNA libraries by 5'RACE template switching. This switching added a universal primer site and UMIs. TCRdb re-called the 5' RACE reads and shows each CDR3 protein once, DNA omitted. The sample data list roughly 450,000 distinct CDR3 sequences. These data come from a study of T cells expressing NK-cell markers. Study-wide context: HCMV seropositivity marked most of the eight sequenced donors; one was seronegative.

Sequenced material: blood T cells: a sorted CD56 or NKG2C T cell subset, CD4+ or CD8+ T cells, or bulk PBMC T cells (not recorded which). This clonotype was obtained from a woman in her 50s in good health.

CDR3 protein: CASSPQGGVGAPLHF. The V and J genes are TRBV12-3 or TRBV12-4 and TRBJ1-6; TCRdb returns TRBD1, unconfirmable since there is no DNA. The CDR3 runs 15 residues.